This T cell receptor (beta chain) was observed in a study of CD8 T cells in Susac syndrome. Relapsing-remitting disease, either stable or active, was present in the multiple sclerosis controls, who were treatment-naive patients. TEMRA cells were enriched by FACS, and CD4+ and CD8+ T cells were negatively isolated. Deletions cut 5 bases from V and 7 bases from J, with 12 bases between. In germline, CDR1 is SGHRS, CDR2 YFSETQ. The CDR3 runs 13 residues. With random hexamers, roughly 0.45 to 1 ug RNA was reverse transcribed. By means of immunoSEQ multiplex PCR, TCR beta CDR3 spanning 54 Vbeta and 13 Jbeta underwent amplification. TCRdb reprocessed the immunoSEQ multiplex PCR reads via MiXCR and lists one record per CDR3 protein. The sample shows around 300,000 distinct CDR3 sequences, about 90% of them seen only once.

The sequence derives from a human donor with multiple sclerosis. The sequencing input was CD4+ T cells from PBMCs. The chain carries TRBV5-1 and TRBJ2-2; D is undetermined. CDR3 sequence reads: CASRSELDGELFF. CDR3 in DNA: TGCGCCAGCAGGTCGGAGCTTGACGGGGAGCTGTTTTTT.